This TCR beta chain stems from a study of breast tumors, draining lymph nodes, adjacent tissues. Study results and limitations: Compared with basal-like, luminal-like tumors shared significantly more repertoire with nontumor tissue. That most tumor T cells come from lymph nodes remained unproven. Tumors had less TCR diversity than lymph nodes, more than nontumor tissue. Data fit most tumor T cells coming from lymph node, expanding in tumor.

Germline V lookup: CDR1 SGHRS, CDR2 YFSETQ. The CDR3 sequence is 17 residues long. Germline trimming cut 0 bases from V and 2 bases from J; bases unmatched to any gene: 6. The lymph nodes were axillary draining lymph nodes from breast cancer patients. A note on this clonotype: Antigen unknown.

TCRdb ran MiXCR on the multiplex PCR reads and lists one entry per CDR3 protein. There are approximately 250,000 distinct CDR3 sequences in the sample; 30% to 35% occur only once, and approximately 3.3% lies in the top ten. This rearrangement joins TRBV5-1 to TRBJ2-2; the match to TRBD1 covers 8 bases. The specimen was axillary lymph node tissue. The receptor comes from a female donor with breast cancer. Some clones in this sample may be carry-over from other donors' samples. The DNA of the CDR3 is TGCGCCAGCAGCTTGGACGGACAGGGCGGAAACACCGGGGAGCTGTTTTTT. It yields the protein CASSLDGQGGNTGELFF. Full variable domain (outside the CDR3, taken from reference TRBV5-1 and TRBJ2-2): KAGVTQTPRYLIKTRGQQVTLSCSPISGHRSVSWYQQTPGQGLQFLFEYFSETQRNKGNFPGRFSGRQFSNSRSEMNVSTLELGDSALYLCASSLDGQGGNTGELFFGEGSRLTVL.